This TCR beta chain was found in a study of cytomegalovirus exposure and HLA in healthy donors. Broader study findings: V- and J-gene trimming in TCR beta was tied to a missense DCLRE1C variant by an analysis performed later.

Primers for the PCR totalled 60 Vbeta and 13 Jbeta. Clones were read by immunoSEQ multiplex PCR, and TCRdb kept only the in-frame ones, dropping some. The table records approximately 110,000 clones, roughly 66% of them present only once. The V and J ends lost 5 bases and 5 bases respectively, with 18 bases between them. The CDR3 contains 15 residues. Looked up from germline, CDR1 is SGHTA and CDR2 is FQGNSA. As concerns this clone: The antigen is undetermined.

The chain joins TRBV7-2 to TRBJ1-2, with D maybe TRBD1 (5 bases). Input material: PBMCs. This clonotype was sampled from a woman aged 30 to 39 in good health and CMV-seronegative. The CDR3 region has the DNA TGTGCCAGCAGCCCAGTCCGAATACAGGTTTATGGCTACACCTTC. This encodes CASSPVRIQVYGYTF.